These 29 T cell receptor beta chains were all obtained from the same sample, sequenced in a study of beta chain features in type 1 diabetes. Findings and limits, study-wide: TCRB CDR3s were moderately but significantly shorter in Type 1 diabetes patients in all four CD4+ subsets.

No antigen has been assigned to these receptors. Investigators reverse transcribed all isolated RNA, so they sequenced expressed TCRB transcripts. Data came from immunoSEQ multiplex PCR; TCRdb stores just in-frame clones and leaves some out. The table has fewer than 18,000 clones, 60% to 80% seen once; the top ten hold around 0.31%. The sequencing input was stem cell memory CD4+ T cells from blood. The source is a woman aged 18-29 years with type 1 diabetes.

The V call is TRBV29-1, the J call TRBJ1-2; no definite D call. The V end lost 3 bases, the J end lost 3 bases, and 5 bases lay between the germline ends. CDR3 length: 11 residues. Germline values: CDR1 SQVTM, CDR2 ANQGSEA. The CDR3 DNA reads TGCAGCGTTGACCCGGACTATGGCTACACCTTC. Residues: CSVDPDYGYTF.

The chain combines TRBV6-1 with TRBJ2-7; D is uncertain. Germline lookup yields CDR1 MNHNS and CDR2 SASEGT. V dropped 6 bases and J dropped 0 bases, with 12 bases sitting between them. CDR3 length: 14 amino acids. The CDR3 protein is CASRNKGSSYEQYV. Written as DNA, the CDR3 is TGTGCCAGCAGGAACAAAGGTAGCTCCTACGAGCAGTACGTC.

The genes are TRBV6-1 and TRBJ2-3; 10 nucleotides align to TRBD1. The CDR3 spans 15 residues. The trim removed 5 bases at V and 1 base at J, leaving 3 bases unmatched. The germline gives CDR1 MNHNS, CDR2 SASEGT. For the CDR3, the DNA is TGTGCCAGCAGTAGACAGGGGGCCGGCACAGATACGCAGTATTTT. Its protein product is CASSRQGAGTDTQYF.

CDR3 protein: CASSLRANRGVKELFF. The CDR3 region has the DNA TGTGCCAGCAGTCTCAGAGCGAACAGGGGTGTTAAGGAGCTGTTTTTT. V gene TRBV28 combines with J gene TRBJ2-2; TRBD1 aligns across 7 bases. J gave up 10 bases and V 5 bases, and 16 bases lay outside the gene matches. The CDR3 is 16 residues long. CDR1 MDHEN and CDR2 SYDVKM come from the germline V gene.

J is TRBJ1-1 and V is TRBV7-8; 8 bases fit TRBD1. The V gene's germline CDR1 is SGHVS and CDR2 FQNEAQ. The CDR3 loop spans 14 amino acids. The V gene end was trimmed by 5 bases and the J gene end by 1 base; junction bases not matched to a gene: 3. CDR3 in amino acids: CASSRGQGNTEAFF. The DNA for the CDR3 is TGTGCCAGCAGCCGCGGACAGGGGAACACTGAAGCTTTCTTT. Full variable domain (rest looked up from reference TRBV7-8 and TRBJ1-1): GAGVSQSPRYKVAKRGQDVALRCDPISGHVSLFWYQQALGQGPEFLTYFQNEAQLDKSGLPSDRFFAERPEGSVSTLKIQRTQQEDSAVYLCASSRGQGNTEAFFGQGTRLTVV.

The chain combines TRBV30 with TRBJ1-6; 8 positions agree with TRBD1. The CDR3 loop spans 13 amino acids. V lost 8 bases to trimming and J lost 0 bases; unmatched junction nucleotides: 0. CDR1 is GTSNPN and CDR2 is SVGIG in the germline V gene (reference sequence). The CDR3 bases are TGTGCCGGGACAGGCTCCTATAATTCACCCCTCCACTTT. As protein: CAGTGSYNSPLHF.

In its sample, this clone was seen once. The J gene is TRBJ2-7, the V gene TRBV28, with a tentative D call TRBD1 (6 bases). Germline lookup yields CDR1 MDHEN and CDR2 SYDVKM. Trimming shortened V by 5 bases and J by 7 bases, and 12 bases separated the two germline ends. The CDR3 is made up of 12 amino acids. CDR3 sequence (DNA): TGTGCCAGCAGTCTTCTTACAGGGGAGCAGTACTTC. Translating it yields CASSLLTGEQYF.

The chain carries TRBV7-2 and TRBJ2-7; 10 nucleotides agree with TRBD2. This CDR3 spans 15 amino acids. Germline V gives CDR1 SGHTA, CDR2 FQGNSA. Trimming at V came to 4 bases and at J to 3 bases, leaving 6 bases not matched to a gene. CDR3 coding DNA: TGTGCCAGCAGCTCCCGGACTAGCGGCCGCTACGAGCAGTACTTC. Amino acid sequence: CASSSRTSGRYEQYF.

This chain uses TRBV10-3 with TRBJ2-3; TRBD2 aligns across 8 bases. The CDR3 contains 16 residues. CDR1 is ENHRY, CDR2 SYGVKD, per germline. V was pared by 3 bases and J by 4 bases, with 9 bases of the junction left unmatched. CDR3 in DNA: TGTGCCATCAGTGACCAAAGCGGGAGAACCTCAGATACGCAGTATTTT. Its translation: CAISDQSGRTSDTQYF.

The V and J genes are TRBV4-3 and TRBJ2-3; 13 nucleotides agree with TRBD2. J lost 5 bases, V lost 4 bases, and 15 bases had no gene match. Germline CDR1 reads LGHNA; CDR2 reads YSLEER. The CDR3 loop spans 19 amino acids. CDR3 sequence reads: CASSRTLARLAGGGDTQYF. In nucleotides, the CDR3 is TGCGCCAGCAGCCGAACACTGGCAAGACTAGCGGGGGGTGGAGATACGCAGTATTTT.

The chain is built from TRBV7-2 and TRBJ2-3; no clear D. The CDR3 spans 12 residues. The ends were cut back, 5 bases at V and 2 bases at J, with 5 bases in the middle. The germline gives CDR1 SGHTA, CDR2 FQGNSA. CDR3 in amino acids: CASSRYTDTQYF. DNA of the CDR3: TGTGCCAGCAGCCGCTACACAGATACGCAGTATTTT. Together with reference TRBV7-2 and TRBJ2-3, the CDR3 gives the full variable domain: GAGVSQSPSNKVTEKGKDVELRCDPISGHTALYWYRQSLGQGLEFLIYFQGNSAPDKSGLPSDRFSAERTGGSVSTLTIQRTQQEDSAVYLCASSRYTDTQYFGPGTRLTVL.

The rearrangement joins TRBV27 to TRBJ2-5; 7 bases map to TRBD1. The CDR3 sequence is 14 residues long. Germline lookup yields CDR1 MNHEY and CDR2 SMNVEV (reference sequence). Unmatched junction bases numbered 11, after V lost 3 bases and J lost 10 bases. The CDR3: CASSFRQGGVGQYF. The CDR3 bases are TGTGCCAGCAGTTTTAGACAGGGTGGGGTTGGCCAGTACTTC.

The CDR3 loop is CASSVDPGGARNEQFF. CDR3 DNA sequence: TGTGCCAGCAGCGTAGACCCAGGGGGCGCGAGGAATGAGCAGTTCTTC. The chain is built from TRBV9 and TRBJ2-1; 8 bases agree with TRBD1. The CDR3 contains 16 residues. The V gene end was trimmed by 0 bases and the J gene end by 7 bases; junction bases not matched to a gene: 9. CDR1 SGDLS and CDR2 YYNGEE come from the germline V gene.

The rearrangement joins TRBV18 to TRBJ2-1, with D maybe TRBD2 (5 bases). V lost 5 bases and J 0 bases, leaving 14 bases between the germline ends. The germline CDR1 and CDR2 sequences are KGHSH and LQKENI. This CDR3 has 16 amino acids. The CDR3 spells CASSSLAWSSYNEQFF. CDR3 nucleotide sequence: TGTGCCAGCTCATCATTAGCGTGGAGCTCCTACAATGAGCAGTTCTTC.

A remark on this clone: An end of the junction does not agree with germline; a read error may underlie this. The rearrangement links TRBV9 to TRBJ2-1, with 7 bases lining up with TRBD2. Germline loops: CDR1 SGDLS, CDR2 YYNGEE. The CDR3 spans 14 residues. CDR3 sequence (DNA): TGTACCAGCAGCGTACTCAGCGGGGCCAATGAGCAGTTCTTC. Translated, it gives CTSSVLSGANEQFF.

The chain recombines TRBV29-1 with TRBJ1-1; a weak D match, TRBD1 (5 bases). Germline-derived CDR1 and CDR2 are SQVTM and ANQGSEA. The CDR3 length is 14 residues. Trimming took off 3 bases at V and 0 bases at J, with 11 bases between the two ends. CDR3 sequence (DNA): TGCAGCGTTGACTTGGGGGGGGTGAACACTGAAGCTTTCTTT. Residues: CSVDLGGVNTEAFF.

The chain couples TRBV28 to TRBJ2-1; tentative D call: TRBD1 (5 bases). CDR3 size: 14 residues. Per the germline V gene, CDR1 is MDHEN and CDR2 is SYDVKM. V was clipped by 3 bases and J by 5 bases, with 11 bases between them. CDR3 residues: CASSLGRPNNEQFF. As DNA, the CDR3 is TGTGCCAGCAGTTTGGGGCGCCCTAACAATGAGCAGTTCTTC. Based on the CDR3 plus reference TRBV28 and TRBJ2-1, the full variable domain is DVKVTQSSRYLVKRTGEKVFLECVQDMDHENMFWYRQDPGLGLRLIYFSYDVKMKEKGDIPEGYSVSREKKERFSLILESASTNQTSMYLCASSLGRPNNEQFFGPGTRLTVL.

The gene calls are TRBV28 and TRBJ2-7; 8 positions match TRBD1. CDR1 and CDR2 (germline): MDHEN, SYDVKM. The junction had 5 bases not matched to a gene; V was cut back by 7 bases and J by 3 bases. The CDR3 covers 13 residues. CDR3 loop: CASTRTGYYEQYF. CDR3 nucleotide sequence: TGTGCCAGCACCCGGACAGGGTACTACGAGCAGTACTTC.

The chain has TRBV7-9 and TRBJ1-2; D unresolved. V dropped 5 bases and J dropped 2 bases, with 12 bases sitting between them. Germline assignment: CDR1 SEHNR and CDR2 FQNEAQ (reference sequence). This CDR3 has 14 amino acids. For the CDR3, the DNA is TGTGCCAGCAGCGCCCCGACTTGGAACTATGGCTACACCTTC. Its protein product is CASSAPTWNYGYTF.

This clone was seen only once. The chain combines TRBV7-9 with TRBJ1-1; D uncertain. This CDR3 comprises 14 residues. The germline CDR1 and CDR2 sequences are SEHNR and FQNEAQ (reference sequence). V lost 1 base and J lost 2, with 8 bases in between. CDR3 residues: CASSLGQFNTEAFF. The CDR3 DNA follows: TGTGCCAGCAGCTTAGGGCAGTTTAACACTGAAGCTTTCTTT.

This clone was seen only a few times. The V call is TRBV20-1, the J call TRBJ2-2, with 7 bases matching TRBD1. CDR3 size: 11 residues. The V segment lost 5 bases and the J segment 7 bases; nucleotides outside the gene matches: 1. Germline V gene lookup returns CDR1 DFQATT and CDR2 SNEGSKA (reference sequence). The CDR3 here is CSAHRGGELFF. The CDR3 DNA reads as TGCAGTGCTCACAGGGGCGGGGAGCTGTTTTTT.

This clone turned up a few times. This chain connects TRBV7-9 to TRBJ2-1; D is undetermined. The CDR3 consists of 14 residues. Trimming removed 5 bases at V and 6 bases at J, with 14 bases between. Germline CDR1 is SEHNR and CDR2 is FQNEAQ (reference sequence). CDR3 nucleotide sequence: TGTGCCAGCAGCCCTTTCCCCCTGAGCAATGAGCAGTTCTTC. Protein product: CASSPFPLSNEQFF.

The rearrangement links TRBV7-9 to TRBJ2-2; TRBD2 matches 8 bases. Unmatched junction bases numbered 11, after V lost 5 bases and J lost 6 bases. CDR3 length: 16 amino acids. The germline V gene encodes CDR1 SEHNR and CDR2 FQNEAQ (reference sequence). CDR3 amino acids: CASSLPGLVSSGELFF. For the CDR3, the DNA is TGTGCCAGCAGCCTGCCGGGACTAGTTTCGTCCGGGGAGCTGTTTTTT.

V usage is TRBV5-1 and J usage is TRBJ2-5, with D maybe TRBD1 (6 bases). This CDR3 is 14 amino acids long. Germline V lookup: CDR1 SGHRS, CDR2 YFSETQ. The V end was cut by 2 bases, the J end by 5 bases, with 13 bases between. CDR3 DNA sequence: TGCGCCAGCAGCTTACAGGGAGAGTGGGAGACCCAGTACTTC. Its translation: CASSLQGEWETQYF.

The chain is built from TRBV6-5 and TRBJ2-1; 8 bases align to TRBD2. Trimming removed 0 bases from V and 7 bases from J; junction bases left unmatched: 5. Germline CDR1 reads MNHEY; CDR2 reads SVGAGI. The length of the CDR3 is 15 residues. The CDR3 reads CASSYSIGRGNEQFF. For the CDR3, the DNA is TGTGCCAGCAGTTACTCGATCGGGAGGGGGAATGAGCAGTTCTTC.

This rearrangement joins TRBV10-3 to TRBJ2-3; 8 positions agree with TRBD2. From germline, CDR1 is ENHRY and CDR2 SYGVKD. V dropped 4 bases and J dropped 6; count of bases not matched to a gene: 12. The CDR3 has 16 amino acids. The CDR3 DNA sequence: TGTGCCATCAGTGCCCTCCGGGCGGGAGGAAGGGATACGCAGTATTTT. Translating it yields CAISALRAGGRDTQYF.

The CDR3 sequence: CASSRGTGNTHGYTF. CDR3 bases: TGTGCCAGCAGTCGAGGGACAGGGAACACCCATGGCTACACCTTC. The chain carries TRBV6-6 and TRBJ1-2; 9 bases align to TRBD1. Germline V gene sequence: CDR1 MNHNY, CDR2 SVGAGI (reference sequence). V was pared by 5 bases and J by 6 bases, with 10 bases of the junction left unmatched. This CDR3 has 15 amino acids.

In DNA, the CDR3 is TGCGCCAGAGAACAGGGGAGGGGAAACACCATATATTTT. This gives the protein CAREQGRGNTIYF. The V call is TRBV5-1, the J call TRBJ1-3, with 7 bases aligning to TRBD1. Trimming at V came to 8 bases and at J to 4 bases, leaving 6 bases not matched to a gene. The CDR3 has 13 amino acids. The germline CDR1 and CDR2 sequences are SGHRS and YFSETQ. The full variable domain, its missing parts supplied by reference TRBV5-1 and TRBJ1-3, is KAGVTQTPRYLIKTRGQQVTLSCSPISGHRSVSWYQQTPGQGLQFLFEYFSETQRNKGNFPGRFSGRQFSNSRSEMNVSTLELGDSALYLCAREQGRGNTIYFGEGSWLTVV.

CDR3 in amino acids: CASSEGTGGRETQYF. As DNA, the CDR3 is TGTGCCAGCAGTGAAGGGACAGGGGGCAGAGAGACCCAGTACTTC. The J gene is TRBJ2-5, the V gene TRBV25-1, with 12 bases fitting TRBD1. The CDR3 spans 15 residues. Germline loops: CDR1 MGHDK, CDR2 SYGVNS. Trimming removed 2 bases from V and 4 bases from J; junction bases left unmatched: 2.